Listed here is a single TCR beta chain. Its antigen is not known. This record belongs to a study of identifying expanded T cells in peripheral blood. Using immunoSEQ multiplex PCR, the repertoire was profiled, and TCRdb retains in-frame clones only, with some absent. Of about 58,000 clones detected, approximately 90% appear once; the ten largest clones hold about 3.7%. Deletions cut 7 bases from V and 3 bases from J, with 13 bases between. The CDR3 is 13 residues long. Germline values: CDR1 SGDLS, CDR2 YYNGEE. Study findings and constraints: Clone count variance between roughly 2-week samples rose with total template count. Over around two and four weeks, about 15 and 19 clones changed, versus approximately 1.1 between replicates.

No infections or other immune events were documented during collection. This chain links TRBV9 with TRBJ1-1, with D hard to call. The sequence derives from a person aged 18 to 75 in good health. The specimen sequenced was blood. CDR3 residues: CASGRGLHTEAFF. As DNA, the CDR3 is TGTGCCAGCGGGCGGGGTCTCCACACTGAAGCTTTCTTT.